Here is one T cell receptor beta chain with its context. The antigen remains unidentified. TRB cDNA was prepared as libraries by UMI-labeled 5' RACE. TCRdb re-called the 5' RACE reads; one entry per CDR3 protein, DNA not given. Recorded here are approximately 5,900 distinct CDR3 sequences; the top ten clones represent approximately 1.5%. The data belong to a study of CXCR3-negative and CXCR3-positive naive CD8 T cells. Regarding the study as a whole: Naive cells positive for CXCR3 carried more hydrophobic TRB CDR3s than CXCR3-negative ones.

With around 290,000 cells each, the CD8+ T cell subsets were individually sorted in triplicate. This receptor was identified in a human donor in good health. Some clones in this sample may be carry-over from other donors' samples. Material for sequencing was naive CXCR3+ CD8+ T cells from blood. Subset specified: CD45RO-CCR7+CD27+CD95- naive CD8+ T cells expressing CXCR3 (TNR3+).

The CDR3 here is CASSFGSPGEQFF. J is TRBJ2-1 and V is TRBV5-1; TCRdb's D gene call, TRBD2, goes unchecked for lack of DNA. Germline loops: CDR1 SGHRS, CDR2 YFSETQ. The CDR3 has 13 amino acids.